The 22 T cell receptor beta chains below come from one sample, sequenced in a study of blood T cell repertoires in COVID-19. Produced via immunoSEQ multiplex PCR; TCRdb's table is partial and in-frame only. The sample has roughly 190,000 clones, more than 75% seen once. The sample consisted of peripheral blood. Receptor source: a man in his forties with active or convalescent COVID-19.

V and J are TRBV7-7 and TRBJ2-2; D remains unclear. Trimming took 2 bases from V and 1 from J, leaving 5 bases between them. Per the germline V gene, CDR1 is SSHAT and CDR2 is FNYEAQ (reference sequence). The CDR3 covers 14 residues. CDR3 protein: CASSLIENTGELFF. CDR3 nucleotides: TGTGCCAGCAGCTTAATAGAGAACACCGGGGAGCTGTTTTTT.

Only one count was recorded for this clone. This chain connects TRBV6-2 or TRBV6-3 to TRBJ2-2; D is ambiguous. Germline loops: CDR1 MNHEY, CDR2 SVGEGT. V gave up 5 bases and J gave up 4 bases, with 17 bases separating them. The CDR3 sequence is 16 residues long. The CDR3 sequence: CASSRMLGTGTGELFF. The CDR3 DNA reads TGTGCCAGCAGTCGGATGCTCGGTACGGGCACCGGGGAGCTGTTTTTT.

This clone was observed once. The chain employs TRBV6-5 and TRBJ1-2; D might be TRBD1 (5 bases). Germline V gene lookup returns CDR1 MNHEY and CDR2 SVGAGI. The CDR3 length is 13 residues. V lost 8 bases and J lost 4, with 14 bases in between. This chain's CDR3 is CASLEDTLYGYTF. In nucleotides, the CDR3 is TGTGCCAGCCTTGAGGACACGCTCTATGGCTACACCTTC.

The gene calls are TRBV5-1 and TRBJ2-7; possible D gene TRBD2, 6 bases. Trimming took off 4 bases at V and 4 bases at J, with 21 bases between the two ends. Germline V gene sequence: CDR1 SGHRS, CDR2 YFSETQ. There are 16 residues in the CDR3. The CDR3 protein is CASSLEGRGRGYEQYF. The CDR3 DNA follows: TGCGCCAGCAGCCTTGAGGGGCGGGGCCGCGGATACGAGCAGTACTTC.

This clone was observed once. The junction differs from germline at one of its ends, possibly a read error. The chain employs TRBV19 and TRBJ2-7; 7 bases match TRBD1. CDR3 length equals 14 residues. Germline V lookup: CDR1 LNHDA, CDR2 SQIVND (reference sequence). The DNA of the CDR3 is TGTGCCAGTAGCCGACAGGGAAACTCCCACGAGCAGTACTTC. This codes for CASSRQGNSHEQYF.

The genes are TRBV6-5 and TRBJ2-7; possibly TRBD1 for D (6 bases). This CDR3 comprises 15 residues. Germline values: CDR1 MNHEY, CDR2 SVGAGI. Trimming left V 7 bases short and J 2 bases short, with 18 bases between. The DNA for the CDR3 is TGTGCCAGCACAGTAGTTCCGGGACATCCCTACGAGCAGTACTTC. Residues: CASTVVPGHPYEQYF.

The chain uses TRBV2 and TRBJ1-1, with 8 positions matching TRBD1. The junction had 8 bases not matched to a gene; V was cut back by 3 bases and J by 5 bases. The CDR3 has 15 residues. Germline CDR1 and CDR2: SNHLY and FYNNEI. This chain's CDR3 is CASSDTGGSRTEAFF. CDR3 in DNA: TGTGCCAGCAGTGATACAGGGGGATCTAGGACTGAAGCTTTCTTT.

V and J are TRBV30 and TRBJ1-1, with a tentative D call TRBD1 (6 bases). This CDR3 is built from 12 residues. V was pared by 3 bases and J by 8 bases, with 13 bases between. CDR1 and CDR2 from the germline V gene are GTSNPN and SVGIG (reference sequence). This CDR3 is CAWRQGLSEAFF. The CDR3 bases are TGTGCCTGGAGACAGGGATTATCCGAAGCTTTCTTT. Full variable domain (rest looked up from reference TRBV30 and TRBJ1-1): SQTIHQWPATLVQPVGSPLSLECTVEGTSNPNLYWYRQAAGRGLQLLFYSVGIGQISSEVPQNLSASRPQDRQFILSSKKLLLSDSGFYLCAWRQGLSEAFFGQGTRLTVV.

The CDR3 DNA follows: TGTGCCACCAGTGCTAGCGGGGGCCATGATACGCAGTATTTT. It codes for CATSASGGHDTQYF. This chain links TRBV24-1 with TRBJ2-3; TRBD2 agrees at 10 bases. The V and J ends lost 5 bases and 6 bases, in that order; junction bases with no gene match: 4. The CDR3 has 14 residues. Germline V gene lookup returns CDR1 KGHDR and CDR2 SFDVKD.

This clone came up once. The V call is TRBV29-1, the J call TRBJ2-4, with 8 positions matching TRBD1. In germline, CDR1 is SQVTM, CDR2 ANQGSEA. Trimming cost V 7 bases and J 8 bases; bases outside gene matches: 7. The CDR3 is made up of 12 amino acids. The CDR3 DNA follows: TGCAGCGGAGGACAGGGTTCGGACATTCAGTACTTC. Protein: CSGGQGSDIQYF.

The CDR3, as DNA: TGTGCCAGCAGTTCTTTTTCGCCGGGGGGTAAAAACACCATATATTTT. This sequence encodes CASSSFSPGGKNTIYF. The genes are TRBV28 and TRBJ1-3, with D possibly TRBD1 on 5 matching bases. The CDR3 spans 16 residues. The V end was cut by 4 bases, the J end by 6 bases, with 19 bases between. Germline V gene sequence: CDR1 MDHEN, CDR2 SYDVKM.

This sequence joins TRBV19 and TRBJ2-5, with 8 bases identical to TRBD2. Germline CDR1 is LNHDA and CDR2 is SQIVND (reference sequence). After removal of 6 bases from V and 6 bases from J, the junction contained 12 bases not matched to a gene. The CDR3 length is 15 residues. The CDR3 protein is CASSQSGTSLQTQYF. DNA for the CDR3: TGTGCCAGTAGCCAATCCGGGACTAGTTTGCAGACCCAGTACTTC.

This sequence joins TRBV3-1 (or the pseudogene TRBV3-2) and TRBJ2-1, with D uncertain. Germline V gene sequence: CDR1 LGHDT, CDR2 YNNKEL (reference sequence). This CDR3 has 13 residues. The V and J ends lost 1 base and 6 bases respectively, with 7 bases between them. CDR3 in DNA: TGTGCCAGCAGCCAAGCCGCAGGCAATGAGCAGTTCTTC. Translation gives CASSQAAGNEQFF.

The chain combines TRBV19 with TRBJ1-2, with a weak D call TRBD1 (6 bases). In germline, CDR1 is LNHDA, CDR2 SQIVND (reference sequence). Between the trimmed V and J ends, which lost 3 bases and 5 bases, there was a span of 25 bases. This CDR3 has 18 amino acids. This CDR3 is CASSIGPGQVQKIYGYTF. The CDR3 nucleotides are TGTGCCAGTAGTATTGGCCCGGGACAAGTACAGAAAATATATGGCTACACCTTC. The full variable domain, completed using reference TRBV19 and TRBJ1-2, is DGGITQSPKYLFRKEGQNVTLSCEQNLNHDAMYWYRQDPGQGLRLIYYSQIVNDFQKGDIAEGYSVSREKKESFPLTVTSAQKNPTAFYLCASSIGPGQVQKIYGYTFGSGTRLTVV.

In this sample, this clone turned up once. As DNA, the CDR3 is TGTGCCAGCAGGGGGGCCGGGTCTCTTAACGCTGAAGCTTTCTTT. Its translation is CASRGAGSLNAEAFF. J is TRBJ1-1 and V is TRBV25-1; weak D call: TRBD1 (6 bases). Germline lookup yields CDR1 MGHDK and CDR2 SYGVNS. The CDR3 spans 15 residues. Trimming shortened V by 6 bases and J by 6 bases, and 20 bases separated the two germline ends.

The V gene is TRBV27, the J gene TRBJ2-1, with 10 bases identical to TRBD2. The CDR3 has 16 amino acids. The ends lost 7 bases at V and 6 bases at J; junction bases unmatched: 12. Germline lookup yields CDR1 MNHEY and CDR2 SMNVEV (reference sequence). The CDR3 loop reads CASTPLASGRGNEQFF. DNA of the CDR3: TGTGCCAGCACCCCCCTGGCTAGCGGGAGAGGCAATGAGCAGTTCTTC.

This chain links TRBV2 with TRBJ2-5; 10 bases are a match to TRBD2. V gave up 7 bases and J gave up 2 bases; unmatched junction bases: 7. The CDR3 covers 15 residues. From germline, CDR1 is SNHLY and CDR2 FYNNEI. CDR3 in amino acids: CASKLAGWGQETQYF. The CDR3 bases are TGTGCCAGCAAACTAGCGGGATGGGGTCAAGAGACCCAGTACTTC. The entire variable domain, with the rest obtained from reference TRBV2 and TRBJ2-5, is as follows: EPEVTQTPSHQVTQMGQEVILRCVPISNHLYFYWYRQILGQKVEFLVSFYNNEISEKSEIFDDQFSVERPDGSNFTLKIRSTKLEDSAMYFCASKLAGWGQETQYFGPGTRLLVL.

The chain has TRBV30 and TRBJ1-3; a possible D gene is TRBD1 (6 bases). Germline V gives CDR1 GTSNPN, CDR2 SVGIG (reference sequence). The V end lost 4 bases, the J end lost 0 bases, and 10 bases lay between the germline ends. The CDR3 has 14 residues. The CDR3, as DNA: TGTGCCTGGACAACAGGGCCCTCTGGAAACACCATATATTTT. It codes for CAWTTGPSGNTIYF.

This chain joins TRBV5-1 and TRBJ1-4; weak D call: TRBD1 (6 bases). This CDR3 is built from 16 residues. Trimming removed 3 bases at V and 0 bases at J, with 12 bases between. Germline CDR1 and CDR2: SGHRS and YFSETQ. The CDR3 loop is CASSSQGQATNEKLFF. Written as DNA, the CDR3 is TGCGCCAGCAGCTCCCAGGGGCAAGCAACTAATGAAAAACTGTTTTTT. Together with reference TRBV5-1 and TRBJ1-4, the CDR3 gives the full variable domain: KAGVTQTPRYLIKTRGQQVTLSCSPISGHRSVSWYQQTPGQGLQFLFEYFSETQRNKGNFPGRFSGRQFSNSRSEMNVSTLELGDSALYLCASSSQGQATNEKLFFGSGTQLSVL.

For this clone: The sample has other DNA sequences that encode this CDR3 too. This rearrangement joins TRBV30 to TRBJ1-1; D gene uncertain. The V gene lost 0 bases and the J gene lost 1 base, with 6 bases spanning the gap. The CDR3 covers 13 residues. In germline, CDR1 is GTSNPN, CDR2 SVGIG (reference sequence). CDR3 bases: TGTGCCTGGAGTGTACAAGAGAACACTGAAGCTTTCTTT. As protein: CAWSVQENTEAFF.

J is TRBJ2-7 and V is TRBV5-1, with 12 bases fitting TRBD2. The V and J ends lost 4 bases and 2 bases, in that order; junction bases with no gene match: 1. Germline loops: CDR1 SGHRS, CDR2 YFSETQ. The CDR3 has 14 residues. The CDR3 nucleotides are TGCGCCAGCAGCCGGACTAGCGGGGCCTACGAGCAGTACTTC. Its translation is CASSRTSGAYEQYF.

V is TRBV18 and J is TRBJ2-3; 8 bases line up with TRBD1. Germline values: CDR1 KGHSH, CDR2 LQKENI. The CDR3 is 13 amino acids. The trim removed 3 bases at V and 5 bases at J, leaving 1 base unmatched. The CDR3 DNA follows: TGTGCCAGCTCACCCGACAGGGGAGATACGCAGTATTTT. Translating gives CASSPDRGDTQYF.